Listed here is a single TCR beta chain. There are 14 residues in the CDR3. In germline, CDR1 is LGHDT, CDR2 YNNKEL (reference sequence). V dropped 0 bases and J dropped 3 bases, with 8 bases sitting between them. This sample stems from a study of blood T cell repertoires in COVID-19. Clones were sequenced by immunoSEQ multiplex PCR, and TCRdb holds only the in-frame ones, with some missing. Of fewer than 200,000 clones in the sample, approximately 81% were seen once. Input material: peripheral blood. The clonotype was recovered from a woman between 50 and 59 years old with COVID-19, enrolled during active disease. The rearrangement joins TRBV3-1 (or the pseudogene TRBV3-2) to TRBJ2-5; D is unclear. For the CDR3, the DNA is TGTGCCAGCAGCCAAGAGTCTTTAGAAGAGACCCAGTACTTC. Its protein product is CASSQESLEETQYF.